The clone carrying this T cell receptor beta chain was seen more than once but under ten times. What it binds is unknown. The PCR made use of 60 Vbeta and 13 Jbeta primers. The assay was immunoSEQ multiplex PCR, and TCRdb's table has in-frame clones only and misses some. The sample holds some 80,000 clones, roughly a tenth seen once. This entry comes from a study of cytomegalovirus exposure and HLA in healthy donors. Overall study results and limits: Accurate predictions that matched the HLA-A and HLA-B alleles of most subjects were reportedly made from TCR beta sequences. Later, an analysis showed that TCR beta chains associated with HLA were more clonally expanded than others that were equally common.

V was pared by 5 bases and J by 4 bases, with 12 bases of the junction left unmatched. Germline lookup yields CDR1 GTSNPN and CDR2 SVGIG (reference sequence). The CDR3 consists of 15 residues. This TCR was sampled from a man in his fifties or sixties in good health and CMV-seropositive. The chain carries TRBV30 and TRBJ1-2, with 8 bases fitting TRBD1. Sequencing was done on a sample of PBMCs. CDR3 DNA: TGTGCCTGGTCACGTTGGGCAGGGGGCGTCTATGGCTACACCTTC. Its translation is CAWSRWAGGVYGYTF.